The 18 T cell receptor beta chains listed next were all sequenced from one sample in a study of T cell clonality in common variable immunodeficiency. Study results and limitations: Reportedly, TCR beta sequences from common variable immunodeficiency showed fewer deletions and N-nucleotide insertions.

Assay used: immunoSEQ multiplex PCR; TCRdb lists only in-frame clones, some missing. Sampling found 25,000 to 35,000 clones, none seen once. Their cognate antigens are unknown. Input material: peripheral blood mononuclear cells. The receptors stem from a human donor with common variable immunodeficiency.

Turning to this clone: The read is 3 residues too short to cover the CDR3 end, so that end is filled in from the germline J gene. The chain has TRBV20-1 and TRBJ2-1, with TRBD2 matching 16 bases. Unmatched junction bases numbered 7, after V lost 3 bases and J lost 8 bases. CDR1 is DFQATT, CDR2 SNEGSKA, per germline (reference sequence). CDR3 length equals 16 residues. CDR3 DNA (partial): TGCAGTGCTAGGGGACTAGCGGGAGGGCCAATGGATGAG. Its protein is CSARGLAGGPMDE. The full CDR3 protein is CSARGLAGGPMDEQFF.

This clone is labeled as medium-sized. The CDR3 is cut off 3 residues early in the read; its end comes from the germline J gene. Other DNA sequences in this sample translate to the same CDR3. This rearrangement joins TRBV29-1 to TRBJ2-7, with TRBD1 identical over 10 bases. V lost 4 bases to trimming and J lost 4 bases; unmatched junction nucleotides: 1. Germline lookup yields CDR1 SQVTM and CDR2 ANQGSEA. The CDR3 is made up of 12 amino acids. The CDR3 region is CSVGQGAYEQYF. CDR3 bases read: TGCAGCGTTGGACAGGGGGCGTACGAG.

This clone has at least ten counts. The CDR3 end is not reached by the read, which stops 3 residues before it; the germline J gene fills it in. The V call is TRBV20-1, the J call TRBJ1-5, with TRBD1 matching 9 bases. Germline CDR1 and CDR2: DFQATT and SNEGSKA (reference sequence). This CDR3 region has 15 residues. Trimming took 5 bases from V and 5 from J; bases not matched to a gene: 10. CDR3 DNA (partial): TGCAGTGCTGCGGGAGGGACAGGGAAACATCAGCCC. It specifies CSAAGGTGKHQP. The whole CDR3 is CSAAGGTGKHQPQHF.

This clone was found a few times. The read terminates 3 residues ahead of where the CDR3 ends, so the germline J gene completes it. The chain has TRBV13 and TRBJ1-3; D is undetermined. Trimming stripped 5 bases from V and 3 bases from J, with 14 bases between. CDR1 is PRHDT, CDR2 FYEKMQ, per germline (reference sequence). The CDR3 is made up of 15 amino acids. The CDR3 reads CASSNKREIGNTIYF. CDR3 DNA (partial): TGTGCCAGCAGCAATAAGCGGGAGATTGGAAACACC.

This clone appeared many times. With the read ending 3 residues before the CDR3 end, the germline J gene is used to fill in that end. The J gene is TRBJ2-1, the V gene TRBV19, with 7 bases lining up with TRBD2. Germline lookup yields CDR1 LNHDA and CDR2 SQIVND (reference sequence). The CDR3 sequence is 16 residues long. The V segment lost 3 bases and the J segment 5 bases; nucleotides outside the gene matches: 10. The CDR3 DNA, read in part, is TGTGCCAGTAGTATTCGGTCGGTAGCGGGCCACAATGAG. Amino acid sequence: CASSIRSVAGHNE. The CDR3 reads in full as CASSIRSVAGHNEQFF.

This clone has just a few counts. Read sequence stops 3 residues before the CDR3 end, and the germline J gene provides the missing end. This rearrangement joins TRBV19 to TRBJ2-7; D perhaps matches TRBD2 (6 bases). V was shortened by 4 bases and J by 6 bases, with 13 bases between the two germline ends. CDR1 is LNHDA, CDR2 SQIVND, per germline (reference sequence). The CDR3 is 13 residues long. The CDR3 spells CASSTVRGSEQYF. The sequenced CDR3 bases are TGTGCCAGTAGTACAGTGCGGGGAAGCGAG.

This CDR3 reads CASSWGQFTFKTQYF. The CDR3 bases that were read are TGTGCCAGCAGCTGGGGACAGTTTACGTTCAAGACC. The rearrangement joins TRBV5-6 to TRBJ2-5, with 7 bases identical to TRBD1. Read sequence stops 3 residues before the CDR3 end, and the germline J gene provides the missing end. From germline, CDR1 is SGHDT and CDR2 YYEEEE. The CDR3 is 15 residues long. The ends lost 3 bases at V and 6 bases at J; junction bases unmatched: 11.

This clone was seen more than once but under ten times. The CDR3 is cut off 3 residues early in the read; its end comes from the germline J gene. V gene TRBV19 combines with J gene TRBJ2-5; 8 positions match TRBD2. With 0 bases clipped from V and 0 bases from J, the junction kept 6 bases outside the gene matches. From germline, CDR1 is LNHDA and CDR2 SQIVND (reference sequence). This CDR3 contains 17 residues. The CDR3 is CASSIDTSGVYQETQYF. The CDR3 bases that were read are TGTGCCAGTAGTATAGATACTAGCGGAGTGTACCAAGAGACC.

In its sample, this clone was seen a few times. Read sequence stops 3 residues before the CDR3 end, and the germline J gene provides the missing end. The J gene is TRBJ2-5, the V gene TRBV20-1, with D uncertain. V shed 1 base and J shed 4 bases, with 16 bases lying between them. The CDR3 has 15 residues. Germline CDR1 DFQATT, CDR2 SNEGSKA (reference sequence). The CDR3 here is CSARVQSVPRETQYF. The part of the CDR3 DNA that was read is TGCAGTGCTAGAGTCCAGTCTGTCCCAAGAGAGACC.

This clone was picked up many times. The CDR3 spells CASSLDSLNEKLFF. CDR3 DNA (partial): TGTGCCAGCAGCTTGGACAGCCTTAATGAAAAA. The chain has TRBV5-4 and TRBJ1-4, with D uncertain. The read comes to an end 3 residues before the CDR3 does, leaving the germline J gene to fill in the end. The germline CDR1 and CDR2 sequences are SGHNT and YYREEE (reference sequence). This CDR3 comprises 14 residues. V was pared by 0 bases and J by 4 bases, with 7 bases between. Supplemented by reference TRBV5-4 and TRBJ1-4, the full variable domain reads ETGVTQSPTHLIKTRGQQVTLRCSSQSGHNTVSWYQQALGQGPQFIFQYYREEENGRGNFPPRFSGLQFPNYSSELNVNALELDDSALYLCASSLDSLNEKLFFGSGTQLSVL.

Many counts were recorded for this clone. The read finishes 3 residues shy of the CDR3 end, and the germline J gene is used to complete it. The chain combines TRBV5-1 with TRBJ2-5, with 10 bases fitting TRBD1. The CDR3 is 15 amino acids. The junction had 4 bases not matched to a gene; V was cut back by 0 bases and J by 5 bases. Per germline, CDR1 SGHRS and CDR2 YFSETQ. The CDR3 is CASSLGQGARETQYF. Incomplete CDR3 DNA: TGCGCCAGCAGCTTGGGACAGGGGGCGCGGGAGACC. Using reference TRBV5-1 and TRBJ2-5 for the parts outside the CDR3, the full variable domain is KAGVTQTPRYLIKTRGQQVTLSCSPISGHRSVSWYQQTPGQGLQFLFEYFSETQRNKGNFPGRFSGRQFSNSRSEMNVSTLELGDSALYLCASSLGQGARETQYFGPGTRLLVL.

In this sample, this clone turned up many times. From the germline J gene comes the end of the CDR3, since the read stops 3 residues before it. The rearrangement joins TRBV20-1 to TRBJ2-2, with 9 bases lining up with TRBD2. The J segment lost 3 bases and the V segment lost 0 bases, leaving 5 bases of the junction unmatched. The CDR3 loop spans 16 amino acids. Germline CDR1 and CDR2: DFQATT and SNEGSKA (reference sequence). The sequenced part of the CDR3 DNA is TGCAGTGCTAGAGAGATTAGCGGGAGCGACACCGGGGAG. As protein: CSAREISGSDTGE. The complete CDR3 sequence is CSAREISGSDTGELFF.

This clone was seen a few times. The CDR3 end lies 3 residues beyond the end of the read and is filled in from the germline J gene. The chain has TRBV10-3 and TRBJ2-7; 8 bases line up with TRBD1. CDR3 length: 15 residues. CDR1 is ENHRY and CDR2 is SYGVKD in the germline V gene. After removal of 0 bases from V and 2 bases from J, the junction contained 3 bases not matched to a gene. The CDR3 region is CAISESGTGTYEQYF. The CDR3 DNA, read in part, is TGTGCCATCAGTGAGTCTGGGACAGGCACCTACGAG.

This clone was counted many times. The read is 3 residues too short to cover the CDR3 end, so that end is filled in from the germline J gene. The genes are TRBV30 and TRBJ2-5; 8 positions match TRBD1. The CDR3 loop spans 13 amino acids. Unmatched junction bases numbered 4, after V lost 3 bases and J lost 4 bases. CDR1 and CDR2 from the germline V gene are GTSNPN and SVGIG (reference sequence). The covered CDR3 bases are TGTGCCTGGAGCGCCGACAGGGGAGAGACC. Translating gives CAWSADRGET. The full CDR3 sequence reads CAWSADRGETQYF.

Ten or more counts support this clone. The read is 3 residues too short to cover the CDR3 end, so that end is filled in from the germline J gene. V is TRBV18 and J is TRBJ2-1; 10 nucleotides agree with TRBD2. Per germline, CDR1 KGHSH and CDR2 LQKENI. The CDR3 is 16 residues long. J lost 3 bases, V lost 4 bases, and 6 bases had no gene match. The CDR3 loop reads CASSLASGRGYNEQFF. The part of the CDR3 DNA that was read is TGTGCCAGCTCACTGGCTAGCGGGAGAGGCTACAATGAG.

This clone was counted at least ten times. The sequence runs out 3 residues before the end of the CDR3; the remainder is reconstructed from the germline J gene. This rearrangement joins TRBV5-1 to TRBJ1-1; TRBD1 might be the D (5 bases). Germline CDR1 and CDR2: SGHRS and YFSETQ. V dropped 6 bases and J dropped 0 bases, with 18 bases sitting between them. CDR3 length: 16 amino acids. The sequenced part of the CDR3 DNA is TGCGCCAGCACATCGTGGTTGGGGGGGATGAACACTGAA. It codes for CASTSWLGGMNTE. The CDR3 as a whole reads CASTSWLGGMNTEAFF.

This clone was seen only a few times. The read terminates 3 residues before the CDR3 end, so the remaining end is supplied by the germline J gene. The chain recombines TRBV30 with TRBJ1-4; D perhaps matches TRBD1 (5 bases). The V end lost 3 bases, the J end lost 8 bases, and 13 bases lay between the germline ends. CDR1 is GTSNPN and CDR2 is SVGIG in the germline V gene (reference sequence). The CDR3 length is 13 residues. The CDR3 protein is CAWSGGPGEKLFF. CDR3 DNA, as far as it was read: TGTGCCTGGAGCGGAGGGCCAGGGGAAAAA. Variable domain in full (rest from reference TRBV30 and TRBJ1-4): SQTIHQWPATLVQPVGSPLSLECTVEGTSNPNLYWYRQAAGRGLQLLFYSVGIGQISSEVPQNLSASRPQDRQFILSSKKLLLSDSGFYLCAWSGGPGEKLFFGSGTQLSVL.

This clone was seen more than once but under ten times. The CDR3 DNA, read in part, is TGTGCCAGCAGCGCGACTAGCGGGAGGGCGTACGAG. As protein: CASSATSGRAYE. The full CDR3 protein is CASSATSGRAYEQYF. V and J are TRBV11-2 and TRBJ2-7, with 14 bases lining up with TRBD2. The CDR3 end falls 3 residues outside the read, so it is completed with the germline J gene. With 5 bases clipped from V and 4 bases from J, the junction kept 4 bases outside the gene matches. This CDR3 has 15 amino acids. CDR1 SGHAT and CDR2 FQNNGV come from the germline V gene.